This T cell receptor (beta chain) emerged from a study of blood T cell repertoires in COVID-19. On the study more broadly: Material from acute and convalescent COVID-19 was sourced from the United States, Italy and Spain.

Profiled with immunoSEQ multiplex PCR; TCRdb holds only in-frame clones, not every one. This sample has about 240,000 clones, with roughly 80% found just once. Germline CDR1 SGHTA, CDR2 FQGNSA. CDR3 size: 14 residues. The ends lost 10 bases at V and 7 bases at J; junction bases unmatched: 6. This rearrangement joins TRBV7-2 to TRBJ1-6; 11 bases are shared with TRBD1. The sequenced sample consisted of peripheral blood. The source is a woman under 30 with acute or convalescent COVID-19. The CDR3 bases are TGTGCCACCCGTCGGGACAGGGGGAATTCACCCCTCCACTTT. Protein product: CATRRDRGNSPLHF.